The rows below give T cell receptor beta chains drawn from one sample of a study of blood T cells in healthy people across ages. MiXCR was run by TCRdb on the 5' RACE reads, yielding one entry per CDR3 protein. This sample has about 1,500,000 distinct CDR3 sequences, with 42% found just once. The sequenced material came from blood. These receptors were obtained from a woman aged 18-29 years in good health. Each CDR3 is given without its conserved first and last residue. The size entry is marked missing in some rows and otherwise reads once, few, many or a size class.

cdr3_aa: ASRFGTSGQETQY; v_call: TRBV12-3/TRBV12-4; clone_size: few
cdr3_aa: ASSELVLAGGYEQF; v_call: TRBV6-1; clone_size: -
cdr3_aa: ASSPQVLGGSSYNEQF; v_call: TRBV5-1; clone_size: -
cdr3_aa: ACGLPTYNEQF; v_call: TRBV30; clone_size: -
cdr3_aa: AGSHATTNEQY; v_call: TRBV3-1; clone_size: -
cdr3_aa: ASSQDEAGDEQF; v_call: TRBV4-2; clone_size: few
cdr3_aa: ATSRGGETSYEQY; v_call: TRBV15; clone_size: once
cdr3_aa: ASSQEIRVYNEQF; v_call: TRBV3-1; clone_size: few
cdr3_aa: ASSDYLDTEAF; v_call: TRBV6-2/TRBV6-3; clone_size: -
cdr3_aa: ASTHRAAGKSYNEQF; v_call: TRBV6-6; clone_size: few
cdr3_aa: ASSADPAGSGEQY; v_call: TRBV9; clone_size: -